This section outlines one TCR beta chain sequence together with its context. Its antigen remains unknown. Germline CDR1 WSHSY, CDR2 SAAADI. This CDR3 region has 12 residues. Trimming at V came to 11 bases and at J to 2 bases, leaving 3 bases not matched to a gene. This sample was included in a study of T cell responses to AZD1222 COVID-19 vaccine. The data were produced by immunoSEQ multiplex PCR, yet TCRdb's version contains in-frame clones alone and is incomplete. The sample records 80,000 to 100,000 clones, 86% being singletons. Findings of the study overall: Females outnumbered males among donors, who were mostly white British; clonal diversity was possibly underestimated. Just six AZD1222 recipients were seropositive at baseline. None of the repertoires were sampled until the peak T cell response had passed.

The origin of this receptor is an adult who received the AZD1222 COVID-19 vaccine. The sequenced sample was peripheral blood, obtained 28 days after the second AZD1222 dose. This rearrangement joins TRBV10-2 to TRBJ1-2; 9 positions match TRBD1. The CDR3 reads CAGGQGNYGYTF. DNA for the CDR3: TGCGCCGGCGGACAGGGGAACTATGGCTACACCTTC.